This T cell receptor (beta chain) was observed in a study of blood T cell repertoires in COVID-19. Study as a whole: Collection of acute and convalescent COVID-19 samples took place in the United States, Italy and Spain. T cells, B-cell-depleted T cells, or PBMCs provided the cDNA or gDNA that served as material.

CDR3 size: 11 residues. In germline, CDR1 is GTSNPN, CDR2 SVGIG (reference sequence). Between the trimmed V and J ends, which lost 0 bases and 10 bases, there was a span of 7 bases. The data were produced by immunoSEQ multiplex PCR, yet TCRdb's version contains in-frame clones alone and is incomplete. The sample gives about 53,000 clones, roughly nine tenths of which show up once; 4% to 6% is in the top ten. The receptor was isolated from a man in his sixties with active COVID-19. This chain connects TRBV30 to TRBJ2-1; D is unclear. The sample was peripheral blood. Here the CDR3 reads CAWSVSGEQFF. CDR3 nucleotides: TGTGCCTGGAGTGTATCCGGGGAGCAGTTCTTC.